The entry below gives a single T cell receptor (beta chain) sequence along with its context. The data stem from a study of blood T cell repertoires in COVID-19. Turning to the study itself: Nucleic acid was either cDNA or gDNA, and it came from T cells, B-cell-depleted T cells, or PBMCs.

Germline V lookup: CDR1 SGHTS, CDR2 YDEGEE. V shed 4 bases, J shed 6 bases, and the junction held 12 bases outside the gene matches. The CDR3 is 17 amino acids. In the source study's methods: Amplified reference gene primers provided the basis for estimating nucleated cell counts. Some clones are missing from TCRdb's copy, which holds only in-frame ones; the method was immunoSEQ multiplex PCR. The V and J calls and the clone size are those of that table, but D and trimming were determined from the DNA. The data hold about 130,000 clones, with roughly three quarters observed a single time. While infection was still active, Seattle patients were enrolled and then followed longitudinally.

V usage is TRBV5-8 and J usage is TRBJ2-1; 11 nucleotides match TRBD2. Sequenced input: peripheral blood. The clonotype comes from a woman in her seventies with COVID-19, enrolled during active disease. CDR3 nucleotide sequence: TGTGCCAGCAGCCGGGGGACTAGCGGTGTTCTCGTCAATGAGCAGTTCTTC. Translation gives CASSRGTSGVLVNEQFF.